This is a list of T cell receptor beta chains from one sample in a study of OX40 agonist ivuxolimab in advanced cancers. The method was immunoSEQ multiplex PCR; TCRdb's version includes in-frame clones alone and lacks a portion of them. The sample comprises tens of thousands of clones, 80% to 90% of which are singletons, and about 7.2% rests with the top ten. The sample consisted of CD4+ or CD8+ T cells sorted from blood, taken in a trial of the OX40 agonist ivuxolimab. The receptors derive from an adult with an advanced solid tumor such as melanoma, head and neck, liver or kidney cancer. Both conserved end residues are part of each CDR3. The D gene is left open where the match is weak. Part of the rows lack a size; the others show once, few, many or a class for expanded clones.

j_call clone_size d_call v_call cdr3_nt cdr3_aa
TRBJ2-7 - TRBD2 TRBV7-9 TGTGCCAGCAGCTTAACGGGAGGGCCGTCCTACGAGCAGTACTTC CASSLTGGPSYEQYF
TRBJ2-1 - - TRBV25-1 TGTGCCAGCAGTGAATCGGGTGTTACTGAGCAGTTCTTC CASSESGVTEQFF
TRBJ2-1 - TRBD2 TRBV9 TGTGCCAGCAGCGCGAGTTCAGCGGGAGTCGAGCAGTTCTTC CASSASSAGVEQFF
TRBJ2-1 - - TRBV7-9 TGTGCCAGCAGCTTAGATGATGCGGAACTATACAATGAGCAGTTCTTC CASSLDDAELYNEQFF
TRBJ1-3 few TRBD1 TRBV19 TGTGCCAGTAGTATCACTACGGACAGGGGGCATGGAAACACCATATATTTT CASSITTDRGHGNTIYF
TRBJ2-7 - - TRBV2 TGTGCCAGCCTGGACCGAAACTACGAGCAGTACTTC CASLDRNYEQYF
TRBJ1-4 - TRBD1 TRBV4-1 TGCGCCAGCAGCCAAGCGCCGGGACAGGGGGAGGAAAAACTGTTTTTT CASSQAPGQGEEKLFF
TRBJ1-2 once - TRBV7-9 TGTGCCAGCAGCTTAGCGGACAGTCCGTATGGCTACACCTTC CASSLADSPYGYTF
TRBJ1-3 - - TRBV7-3 TGTGCCAGCAGCTTAACGGGGGGCCCTGGAAACACCATATATTTT CASSLTGGPGNTIYF
TRBJ1-1 - - TRBV27 TGTGCCAGCAGTTTGGGGACACCGAACACTGAAGCTTTCTTT CASSLGTPNTEAFF
TRBJ2-7 - TRBD2 TRBV5-4 TGTGCCAGCAGCCGATTGACTAGCAGCTCCTACGAGCAGTACTTC CASSRLTSSSYEQYF
TRBJ2-3 - TRBD1 TRBV28 TGTGCCAGCAGTTTATCAGGGACAGGGCCAGATACGCAGTATTTT CASSLSGTGPDTQYF
TRBJ2-2 - - TRBV4-1 TGCGCCAGCAGCCAAGGAGGCCCGACCGGGGAGCTGTTTTTT CASSQGGPTGELFF
TRBJ1-3 - - TRBV19 TGTGCCAGTATACTTAGGGGAGACGCTGGAAACACCATATATTTT CASILRGDAGNTIYF
TRBJ1-5 - - TRBV2 TGTGCCAGCAGGAGGGAGGGGGATAGCAATCAGCCCCAGCATTTT CASRREGDSNQPQHF
TRBJ2-7 - - TRBV6-5 TGTGCCAGCAGTTACAACAGGGAAACCTACGAGCAGTACTTC CASSYNRETYEQYF
TRBJ1-6 - - TRBV30 TGTGCCTGGAGTGTCGGCGCCTACTGGGGGTCACCCCTCCACTTT CAWSVGAYWGSPLHF
TRBJ2-7 - - TRBV27 TGTGCCAGCAGTTTGGGGCAGTACCAGAGGATCTACGAGCAGTACTTC CASSLGQYQRIYEQYF
TRBJ2-1 - - TRBV27 TGTGCCAGCAGTTTATTCGAGAAACCTGGCAATGAGCAGTTCTTC CASSLFEKPGNEQFF
TRBJ2-3 - - TRBV27 TGTGCCATCAGTCCCCCCCCTGGGGATACGCAGTATTTT CAISPPPGDTQYF
TRBJ2-5 - - TRBV27 TGTGCCAGCAGTAGAAAAAGCTCCCAGTACTTC CASSRKSSQYF
TRBJ1-1 few TRBD1 TRBV7-2 TGTGCCAGCAGCTTAGCTGGGACAGAGCGAGGCACTGAAGCTTTCTTT CASSLAGTERGTEAFF
TRBJ2-7 once - TRBV30 TGTGCCTGGAGTGTTGTGGTCTGGCAGGGCAGGTACGAGCAGTACTTC CAWSVVVWQGRYEQYF
TRBJ1-3 - - TRBV15 TGTGCCACCAAGACGGACCTCTCTGGAAACACCATATATTTT CATKTDLSGNTIYF
TRBJ2-3 - - TRBV7-2 TGTGCCAGCAGCCTAACTAGAGATACGCAGTATTTT CASSLTRDTQYF
TRBJ2-7 - - TRBV11-2 TGTGCCAGCAGCCCAAGCTACGAGCAGTACTTC CASSPSYEQYF
TRBJ2-1 - - TRBV6-4 TGTGCCAGCAGTGCTACAGCCGAGGGCAATGAGCAGTTCTTC CASSATAEGNEQFF
TRBJ1-6 once - TRBV19 TGTGCCAGTAATCGGGGGGGCTCCTATAATTCACCCCTCCACTTT CASNRGGSYNSPLHF
TRBJ2-5 - - TRBV2 TGTGCCAGCAGTGTACGGCGGGCTGGAGGGGAGACCCAGTACTTC CASSVRRAGGETQYF
TRBJ1-4 - TRBD1 TRBV5-4 TGTGCCAGCAGCTCCAACAGGGGGCTAGATGAAAAACTGTTTTTT CASSSNRGLDEKLFF
TRBJ2-1 - TRBD2 TRBV19 TGTGCCAGTAGTAGAGTAGCGGGAGCCTACAATGAGCAGTTCTTC CASSRVAGAYNEQFF
TRBJ2-7 - - TRBV19 TGTGCCAGTAGTTTGACAGGCCGAGGGGCCTACGAGCAGTACTTC CASSLTGRGAYEQYF
TRBJ1-1 - - TRBV29-1 TGCAGCGCAAGGACACCTCAGTCCACTGAAGCTTTCTTT CSARTPQSTEAFF
TRBJ2-7 - TRBD2 TRBV19 TGTGCCAGTAGTATGATTTTTGAGCGCGGGAGCCGCGACGAGCAGTACTTC CASSMIFERGSRDEQYF
TRBJ2-7 - TRBD1 TRBV11-3 TGTGCCAGCAGGGGACAGGACTACGAGCAGTACTTC CASRGQDYEQYF
TRBJ1-5 - - TRBV7-9 TGTGCCAGCAGCCCCTCCGTCGATCAGCCCCAGCATTTT CASSPSVDQPQHF
TRBJ2-4 - TRBD1 TRBV18 TGTGCCAGCTCACAACGGGCCCCCGGGACAGGTGGAAACATTCAGTACTTC CASSQRAPGTGGNIQYF